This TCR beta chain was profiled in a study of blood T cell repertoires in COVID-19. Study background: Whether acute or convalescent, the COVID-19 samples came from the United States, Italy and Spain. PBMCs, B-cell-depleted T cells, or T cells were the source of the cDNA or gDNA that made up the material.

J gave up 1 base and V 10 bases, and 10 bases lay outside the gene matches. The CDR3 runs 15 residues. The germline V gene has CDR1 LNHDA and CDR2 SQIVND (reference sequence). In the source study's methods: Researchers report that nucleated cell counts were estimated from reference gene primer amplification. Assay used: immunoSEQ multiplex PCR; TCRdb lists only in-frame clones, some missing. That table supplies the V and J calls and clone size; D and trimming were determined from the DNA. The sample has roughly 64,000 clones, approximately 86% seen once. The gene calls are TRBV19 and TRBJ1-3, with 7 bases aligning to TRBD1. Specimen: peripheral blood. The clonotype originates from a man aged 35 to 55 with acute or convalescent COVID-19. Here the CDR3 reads CATHRDSLSGNTIYF. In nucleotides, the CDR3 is TGTGCCACCCACCGGGACAGCCTTTCTGGAAACACCATATATTTT.